This T cell receptor beta chain emerged from a study of vaccination effects on CD4 cells after COVID-19. Regarding the study as a whole: Clones arising from infection and from vaccination showed marked clonal contraction late after vaccination.

As regards this clone: The target antigen is unknown.

ViraFEST used viral peptide pools to expand antigen-specific CD4+ T cells before sequencing. Following an approximately eleven-day culture, CD4+ T cells were purified. Prior SARS-CoV-2 infection was absent in the vaccine recipients, as shown by negative nucleocapsid antibodies. Assay: immunoSEQ multiplex PCR; the TCRdb copy retains only in-frame clones and omits some. The sample shows 26,000 or so clones, 72% of them seen only once. Germline assignment: CDR1 MGHDK and CDR2 SYGVNS. With 1 base removed from V and 1 base from J, the gap between germline ends came to 17 bases. The CDR3 contains 18 residues.

This sequence was found in a human donor who received a COVID-19 vaccine. The sample here was CD4+ T cells from PBMCs cultured with SARS-CoV-2 spike peptides, taken before COVID-19 vaccination. This chain links TRBV25-1 with TRBJ2-1, with D tentatively TRBD1 (6 bases). The CDR3 sequence: CASSESPPPRGSYNEQFF. The CDR3 bases are TGTGCCAGCAGTGAATCTCCACCCCCGAGGGGGTCCTACAATGAGCAGTTCTTC. Together with reference TRBV25-1 and TRBJ2-1, the CDR3 gives the full variable domain: EADIYQTPRYLVIGTGKKITLECSQTMGHDKMYWYQQDPGMELHLIHYSYGVNSTEKGDLSSESTVSRIRTEHFPLTLESARPSHTSQYLCASSESPPPRGSYNEQFFGPGTRLTVL.